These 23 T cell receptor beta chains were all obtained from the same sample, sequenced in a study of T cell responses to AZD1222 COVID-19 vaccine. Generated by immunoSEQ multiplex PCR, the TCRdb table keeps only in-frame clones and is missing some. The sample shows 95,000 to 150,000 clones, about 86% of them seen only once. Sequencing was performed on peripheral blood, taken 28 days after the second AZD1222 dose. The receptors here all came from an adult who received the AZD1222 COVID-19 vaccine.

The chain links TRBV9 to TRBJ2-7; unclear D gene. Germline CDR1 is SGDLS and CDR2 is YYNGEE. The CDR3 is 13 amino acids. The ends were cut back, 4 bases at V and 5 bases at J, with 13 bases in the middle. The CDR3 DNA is TGTGCCAGCAGCCCGCTAAGTGGGAACGAGCAGTACTTC. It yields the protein CASSPLSGNEQYF.

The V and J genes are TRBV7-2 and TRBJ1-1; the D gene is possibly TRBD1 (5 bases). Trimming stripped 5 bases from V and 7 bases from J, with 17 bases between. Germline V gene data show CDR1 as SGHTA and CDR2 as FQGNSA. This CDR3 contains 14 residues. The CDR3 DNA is TGTGCCAGCAGCCGTTCAGGGCAGGGCGGTGAAGCTTTCTTT. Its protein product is CASSRSGQGGEAFF.

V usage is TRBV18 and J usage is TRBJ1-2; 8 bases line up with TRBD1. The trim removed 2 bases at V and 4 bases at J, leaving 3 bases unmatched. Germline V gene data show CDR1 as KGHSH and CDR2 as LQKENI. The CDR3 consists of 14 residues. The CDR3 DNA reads TGTGCCAGCTCACCATCTGGGACAGGCTATGGCTACACCTTC. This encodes CASSPSGTGYGYTF. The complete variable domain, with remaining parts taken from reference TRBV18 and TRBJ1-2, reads NAGVMQNPRHLVRRRGQEARLRCSPMKGHSHVYWYRQLPEEGLKFMVYLQKENIIDESGMPKERFSAEFPKEGPSILRIQQVVRGDSAAYFCASSPSGTGYGYTFGSGTRLTVV.

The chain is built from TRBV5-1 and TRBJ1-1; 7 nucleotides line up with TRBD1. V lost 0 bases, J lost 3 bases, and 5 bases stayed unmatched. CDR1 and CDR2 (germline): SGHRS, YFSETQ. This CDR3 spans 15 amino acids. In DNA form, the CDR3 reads TGCGCCAGCAGCTTGGCGACAGGGTGGGACACTGAAGCTTTCTTT. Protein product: CASSLATGWDTEAFF.

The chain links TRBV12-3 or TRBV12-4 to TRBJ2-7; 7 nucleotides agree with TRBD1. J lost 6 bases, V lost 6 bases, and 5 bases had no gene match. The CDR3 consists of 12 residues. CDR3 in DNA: TGTGCCAGCAGGCGTACAGGGGCCGAGCAGTACTTC. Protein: CASRRTGAEQYF.

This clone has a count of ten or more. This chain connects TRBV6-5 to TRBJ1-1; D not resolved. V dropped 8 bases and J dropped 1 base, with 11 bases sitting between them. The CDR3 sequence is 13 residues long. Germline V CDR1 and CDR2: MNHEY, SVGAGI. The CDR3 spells CASFEKENTEAFF. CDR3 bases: TGTGCCAGCTTCGAGAAGGAGAACACTGAAGCTTTCTTT.

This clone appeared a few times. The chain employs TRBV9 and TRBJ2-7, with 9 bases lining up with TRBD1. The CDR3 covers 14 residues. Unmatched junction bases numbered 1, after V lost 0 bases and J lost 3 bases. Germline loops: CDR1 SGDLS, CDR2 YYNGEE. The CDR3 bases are TGTGCCAGCAGCGTAGGGGACAGGGTCTACGAGCAGTACTTC. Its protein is CASSVGDRVYEQYF.

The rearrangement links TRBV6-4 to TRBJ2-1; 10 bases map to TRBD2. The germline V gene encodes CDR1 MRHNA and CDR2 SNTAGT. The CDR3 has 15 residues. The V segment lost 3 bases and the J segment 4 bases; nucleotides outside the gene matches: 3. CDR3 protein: CASSDSGGPYNEQFF. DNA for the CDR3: TGTGCCAGCAGTGATAGCGGGGGGCCTTACAATGAGCAGTTCTTC.

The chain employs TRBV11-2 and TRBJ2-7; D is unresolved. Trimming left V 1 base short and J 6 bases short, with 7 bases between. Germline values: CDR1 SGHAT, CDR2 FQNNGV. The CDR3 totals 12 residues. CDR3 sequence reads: CASSLGGSEQYF. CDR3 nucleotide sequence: TGTGCCAGCAGCTTAGGGGGTTCCGAGCAGTACTTC.

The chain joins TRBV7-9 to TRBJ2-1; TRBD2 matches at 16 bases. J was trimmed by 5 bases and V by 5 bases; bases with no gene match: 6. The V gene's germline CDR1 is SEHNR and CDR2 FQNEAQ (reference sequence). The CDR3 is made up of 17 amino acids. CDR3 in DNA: TGTGCCAGCAGCCCGGGACTAGCGGGGGGGCCAGACAATGAGCAGTTCTTC. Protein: CASSPGLAGGPDNEQFF.

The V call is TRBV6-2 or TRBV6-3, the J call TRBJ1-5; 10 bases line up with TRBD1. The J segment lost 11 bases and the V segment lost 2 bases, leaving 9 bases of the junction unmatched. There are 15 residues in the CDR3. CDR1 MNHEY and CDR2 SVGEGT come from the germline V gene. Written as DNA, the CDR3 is TGTGCCAGCAGTTACCGACAGGGGGCCCCAGGGACCCAGCATTTT. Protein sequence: CASSYRQGAPGTQHF.

The chain's CDR3 is CASSQITANNSPLHF. Here the CDR3 DNA reads TGTGCCAGCAGTCAGATAACAGCTAATAATTCACCCCTCCACTTT. The rearrangement joins TRBV6-5 to TRBJ1-6; unclear D gene. The V end was cut by 5 bases, the J end by 5 bases, with 13 bases between. The CDR3 totals 15 residues. Germline V lookup: CDR1 MNHEY, CDR2 SVGAGI.

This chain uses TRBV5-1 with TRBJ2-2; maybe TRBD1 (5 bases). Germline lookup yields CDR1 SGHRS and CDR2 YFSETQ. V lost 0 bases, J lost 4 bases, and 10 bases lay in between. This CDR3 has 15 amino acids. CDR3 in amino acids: CASSLGTTTTGELFF. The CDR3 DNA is TGCGCCAGCAGCTTGGGGACAACCACCACCGGGGAGCTGTTTTTT. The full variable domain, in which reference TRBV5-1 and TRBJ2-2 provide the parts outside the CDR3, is KAGVTQTPRYLIKTRGQQVTLSCSPISGHRSVSWYQQTPGQGLQFLFEYFSETQRNKGNFPGRFSGRQFSNSRSEMNVSTLELGDSALYLCASSLGTTTTGELFFGEGSRLTVL.

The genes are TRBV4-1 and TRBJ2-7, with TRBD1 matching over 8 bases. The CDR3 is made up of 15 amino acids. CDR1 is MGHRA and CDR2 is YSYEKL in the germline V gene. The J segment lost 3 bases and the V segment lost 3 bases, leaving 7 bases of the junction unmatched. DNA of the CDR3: TGCGCCAGCAGCCAGGCAGGGGGCAATTTCTACGAGCAGTACTTC. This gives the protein CASSQAGGNFYEQYF.

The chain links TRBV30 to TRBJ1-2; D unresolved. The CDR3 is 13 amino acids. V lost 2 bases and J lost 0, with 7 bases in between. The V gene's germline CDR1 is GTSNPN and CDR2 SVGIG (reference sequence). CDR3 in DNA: TGTGCCTGGAGTATTCAGGCTAACTATGGCTACACCTTC. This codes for CAWSIQANYGYTF.

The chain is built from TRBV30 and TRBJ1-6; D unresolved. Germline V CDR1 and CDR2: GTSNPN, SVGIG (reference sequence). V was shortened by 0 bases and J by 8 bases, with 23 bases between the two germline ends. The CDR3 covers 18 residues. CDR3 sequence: CAWSVLEVGPSRDSPLHF. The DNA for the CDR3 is TGTGCCTGGAGTGTATTAGAAGTCGGACCCAGTCGGGATTCACCCCTCCACTTT.

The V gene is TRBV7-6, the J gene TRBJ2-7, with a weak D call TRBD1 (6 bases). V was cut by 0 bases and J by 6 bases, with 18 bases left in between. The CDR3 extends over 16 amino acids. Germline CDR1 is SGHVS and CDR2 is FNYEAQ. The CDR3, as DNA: TGTGCCAGCAGCTTAGCGTCGGCTGGGGGCCTCGGCGAGCAGTACTTC. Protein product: CASSLASAGGLGEQYF.

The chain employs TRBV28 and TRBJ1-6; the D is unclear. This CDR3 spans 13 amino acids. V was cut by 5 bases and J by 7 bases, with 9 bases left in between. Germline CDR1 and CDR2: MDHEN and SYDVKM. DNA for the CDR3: TGTGCCAGCAGTCCCGAGGCCAATTCACCCCTCCACTTT. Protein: CASSPEANSPLHF. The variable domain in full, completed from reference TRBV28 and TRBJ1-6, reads DVKVTQSSRYLVKRTGEKVFLECVQDMDHENMFWYRQDPGLGLRLIYFSYDVKMKEKGDIPEGYSVSREKKERFSLILESASTNQTSMYLCASSPEANSPLHFGNGTRLTVT.

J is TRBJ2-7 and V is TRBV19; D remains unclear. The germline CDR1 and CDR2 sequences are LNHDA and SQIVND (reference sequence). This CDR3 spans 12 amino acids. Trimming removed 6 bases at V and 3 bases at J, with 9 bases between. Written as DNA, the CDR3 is TGTGCCAGTAGCGGACCCCGCTACGAGCAGTACTTC. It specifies CASSGPRYEQYF.

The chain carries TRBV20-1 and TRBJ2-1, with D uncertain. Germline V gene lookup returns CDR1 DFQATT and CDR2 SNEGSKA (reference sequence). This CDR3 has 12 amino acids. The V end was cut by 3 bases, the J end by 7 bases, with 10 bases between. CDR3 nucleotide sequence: TGCAGTGCTAGTAGTGTGGGGAATGAGCAGTTCTTC. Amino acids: CSASSVGNEQFF.

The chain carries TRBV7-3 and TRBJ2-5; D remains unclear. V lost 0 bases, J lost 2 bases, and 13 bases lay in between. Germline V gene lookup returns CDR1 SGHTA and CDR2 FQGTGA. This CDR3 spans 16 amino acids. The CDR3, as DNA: TGTGCCAGCAGCTTAACGGGCAGACTTTTACAAGAGACCCAGTACTTC. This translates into CASSLTGRLLQETQYF. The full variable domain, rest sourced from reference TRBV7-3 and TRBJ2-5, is GAGVSQTPSNKVTEKGKYVELRCDPISGHTALYWYRQSLGQGPEFLIYFQGTGAADDSGLPNDRFFAVRPEGSVSTLKIQRTERGDSAVYLCASSLTGRLLQETQYFGPGTRLLVL.

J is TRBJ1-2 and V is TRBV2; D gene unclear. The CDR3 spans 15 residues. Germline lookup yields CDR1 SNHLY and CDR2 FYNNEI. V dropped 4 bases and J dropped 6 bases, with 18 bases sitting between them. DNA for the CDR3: TGTGCCAGCAGTGTACAGCCCCCAAGGGTTGATGGCTACACCTTC. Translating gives CASSVQPPRVDGYTF.

As DNA, the CDR3 is TGTGCCAGCAGCCAACGACAGGGGATCAATTCACCCCTCCACTTT. Encoded protein: CASSQRQGINSPLHF. The rearrangement uses TRBV7-8 and TRBJ1-6, with 8 bases matching TRBD1. CDR1 is SGHVS, CDR2 FQNEAQ, per germline. Trimming cost V 5 bases and J 7 bases; bases outside gene matches: 7. The CDR3 sequence is 15 residues long.